The present T cell receptor beta chain was sequenced within a study of blood T cell repertoires in COVID-19 (dated by TCRdb to about 2020). With respect to the entire study: Collaborator samples came from the United States, Italy and Spain and covered acute and convalescent phases of COVID-19. The prospective study material was composed of cDNA or gDNA derived from T cells, B-cell-depleted T cells, or PBMCs. Subjects who had been exposed to COVID-19, were actively infected with it, or had recovered from it provided the deeply sampled blood TCRbeta repertoires that made up the dataset. A freely available public database, intended as a resource for researchers studying the immune response to SARS-CoV-2, is where the repertoires were released. Samples were obtained from the ongoing ImmuneRACE study (first 160 participants) and from roughly 1,300 subjects provided by 6 global collaborators. Sample metadata almost always included a de-identified subject ID, COVID-19 status, age in years and sex. Where available, HLA class I and class II types were obtained from metadata supplied by the sample provider rather than from assay-based typing. The paper's findings and limits, for the study overall: How much clinical and demographic metadata was included differed by source and by participant, and the metadata was provided uncurated.

As for this clone: Its antigen remains unidentified. Per-base qualities were not stored, and no clone one base away is much larger.

One collaborating source in Seattle enrolled patients during active infection and followed them longitudinally through the course of disease. Whole blood was collected in K2EDTA tubes by collaborating institutions according to the institutions' own protocols. For TCRbeta analysis, collaborators shipped samples in one of three forms: frozen whole blood, isolated PBMCs, or DNA extracted from either of those sample types. Deletion took 0 bases off V and 5 bases off J, with a span of 10 bases between the germline ends. The CDR3 numbers 14 residues from cysteine through phenylalanine. The CDR3 DNA has 42 bases and is translated from base 1. The germline V gene gives CDR1 as SGHRS and CDR2 as YFSETQ. TCRbeta CDR3 regions were amplified from genomic DNA using the immunoSEQ Assay, a bias-controlled multiplex PCR. As for how the authors treated the data: The number of nucleated cells in each sample was estimated by amplification of reference gene primers within the assay. Sequence reads were collapsed and filtered to measure the absolute abundance of every unique TCRbeta CDR3 rearrangement. For each sample, productive Simpson clonality was calculated as the square root of Simpson's diversity index across productive rearrangements. The table was pulled from immuneACCESS by TCRdb, which kept in-frame rearrangements only. Such tables lose some clones; where checked, under half of the loss comes from unresolved V genes, and the rest has no known cause. The V and J calls and clone size were taken over from that table, and D and trimming were inferred from the DNA. Here the sample has fewer than 350,000 clones; about 86% occur a single time. The ten largest clones capture approximately 12% of the sample.

Sequencing used peripheral blood. The rearranged chain carries TRBV5-1 and TRBJ2-3, with TRBD2 perhaps the D gene, on 6 matching bases. The clonotype originates from a woman in her thirties with COVID-19, enrolled during active disease. The CDR3 region reads CASSLAVSGDTQYF. The base sequence is TGCGCCAGCAGCTTGGCCGTTAGCGGAGATACGCAGTATTTT.